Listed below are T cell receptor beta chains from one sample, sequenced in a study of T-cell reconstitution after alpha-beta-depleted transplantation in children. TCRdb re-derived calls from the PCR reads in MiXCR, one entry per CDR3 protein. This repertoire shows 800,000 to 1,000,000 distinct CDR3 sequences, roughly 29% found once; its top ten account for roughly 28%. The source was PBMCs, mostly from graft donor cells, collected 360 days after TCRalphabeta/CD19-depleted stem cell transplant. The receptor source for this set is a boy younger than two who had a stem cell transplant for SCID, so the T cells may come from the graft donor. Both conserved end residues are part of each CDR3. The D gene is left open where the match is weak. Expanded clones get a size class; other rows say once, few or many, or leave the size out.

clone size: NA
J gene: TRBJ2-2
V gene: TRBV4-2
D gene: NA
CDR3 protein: CASSQDGRKNTGELFF
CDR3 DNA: TGTGCCAGCAGCCAAGATGGCAGGAAGAACACCGGGGAGCTGTTTTTT

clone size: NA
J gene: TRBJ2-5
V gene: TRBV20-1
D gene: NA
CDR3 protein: CSAGLSYQETQYF
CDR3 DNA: TGCAGTGCCGGACTTTCGTACCAAGAGACCCAGTACTTC

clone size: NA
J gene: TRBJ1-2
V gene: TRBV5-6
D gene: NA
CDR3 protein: CASSPPPGGGYTF
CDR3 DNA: TGTGCCAGCAGCCCCCCACCAGGCGGAGGCTACACCTTC

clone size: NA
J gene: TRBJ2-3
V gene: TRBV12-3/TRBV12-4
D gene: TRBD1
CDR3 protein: CASSLWGTGLKDTQYF
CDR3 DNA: TGTGCCAGCAGTTTATGGGGGACAGGGCTAAAAGATACGCAGTATTTT

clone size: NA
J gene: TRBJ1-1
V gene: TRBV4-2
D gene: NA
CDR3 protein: CASSQVWTAKPMNTEAFF
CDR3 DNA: TGTGCCAGCAGCCAAGTCTGGACAGCGAAACCGATGAACACTGAAGCTTTCTTT

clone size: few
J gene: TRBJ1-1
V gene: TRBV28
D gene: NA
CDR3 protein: CASSFTGMELEAFF
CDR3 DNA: TGTGCCAGCAGTTTCACAGGGATGGAGTTGGAGGCTTTCTTT

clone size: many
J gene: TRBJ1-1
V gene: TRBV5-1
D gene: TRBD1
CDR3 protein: CASSRDRGPSTEAFF
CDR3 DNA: TGCGCCAGCAGCCGGGACAGGGGGCCGAGCACTGAAGCTTTCTTT

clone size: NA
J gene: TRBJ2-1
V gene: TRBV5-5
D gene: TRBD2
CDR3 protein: CASEGGGVYNEQFF
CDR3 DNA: TGTGCCAGCGAGGGCGGGGGAGTATACAATGAGCAGTTCTTC

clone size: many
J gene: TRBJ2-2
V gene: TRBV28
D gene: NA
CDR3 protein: CASSLLGDGELFF
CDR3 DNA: TGTGCCAGCAGTTTATTGGGAGACGGGGAGCTGTTTTTT

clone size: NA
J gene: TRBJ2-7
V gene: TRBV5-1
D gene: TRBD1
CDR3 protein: CASSLGQGKYEQYF
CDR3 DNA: TGCGCCAGCAGCTTGGGACAGGGAAAGTACGAGCAGTACTTC

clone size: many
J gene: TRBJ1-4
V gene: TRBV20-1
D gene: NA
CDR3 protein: CSARSRTDPTNEKLFF
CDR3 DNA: TGCAGTGCTAGGTCTAGGACAGATCCAACTAATGAAAAACTGTTTTTT

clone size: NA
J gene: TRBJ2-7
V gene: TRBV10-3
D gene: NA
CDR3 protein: CAISESIAGPYEQYF
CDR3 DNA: TGTGCCATCAGTGAGTCGATCGCAGGGCCCTACGAGCAGTACTTC

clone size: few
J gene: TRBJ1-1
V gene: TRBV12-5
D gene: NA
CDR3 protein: CASGLNLDSRQLMNTEAFF
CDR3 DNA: TGTGCTAGTGGTTTGAACCTAGACAGTCGCCAACTTATGAACACTGAAGCTTTCTTT

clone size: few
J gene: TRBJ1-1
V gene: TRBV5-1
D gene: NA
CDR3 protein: CASGIGTTNTEAFF
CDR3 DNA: TGCGCCAGTGGAATAGGGACAACTAACACTGAAGCTTTCTTT

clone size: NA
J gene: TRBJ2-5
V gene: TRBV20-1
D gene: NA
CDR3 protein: CSARDLATGETQYF
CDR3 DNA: TGCAGTGCTAGAGATCTGGCGACGGGGGAGACCCAGTACTTC

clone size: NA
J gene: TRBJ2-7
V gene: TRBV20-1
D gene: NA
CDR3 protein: CSARTTGPGAYEQYF
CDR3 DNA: TGCAGTGCTCGAACGACAGGGCCGGGGGCCTACGAGCAGTACTTC

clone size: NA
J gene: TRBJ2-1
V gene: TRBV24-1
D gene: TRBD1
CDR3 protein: CATSDLREGAYEQFF
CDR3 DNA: TGTGCCACCAGTGATTTGCGTGAGGGGGCCTATGAGCAGTTCTTC

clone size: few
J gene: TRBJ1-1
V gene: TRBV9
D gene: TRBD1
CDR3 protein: CASSVVPTGIVTEAFF
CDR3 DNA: TGTGCCAGCAGCGTAGTTCCGACAGGGATCGTCACTGAAGCTTTCTTT

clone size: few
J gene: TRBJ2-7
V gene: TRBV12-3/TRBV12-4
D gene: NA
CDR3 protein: CASSLAEWGADPYEQYF
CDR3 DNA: TGTGCCAGCAGTTTAGCGGAATGGGGGGCGGACCCCTACGAGCAGTACTTC

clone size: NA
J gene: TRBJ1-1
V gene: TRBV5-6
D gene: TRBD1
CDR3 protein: CASRELGLGQGNTEAFF
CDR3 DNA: TGTGCCAGCAGGGAACTGGGGCTCGGACAGGGGAACACTGAAGCTTTCTTT

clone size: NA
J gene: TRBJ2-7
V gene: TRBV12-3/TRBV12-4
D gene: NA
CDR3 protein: CASSPGHNEQYF
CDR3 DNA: TGTGCCAGCAGCCCGGGACATAACGAGCAGTACTTC

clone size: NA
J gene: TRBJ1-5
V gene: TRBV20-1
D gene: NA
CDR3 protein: CSATTGYSNQPQHF
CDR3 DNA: TGCAGTGCCACTACAGGGTATTCCAATCAGCCCCAGCATTTT

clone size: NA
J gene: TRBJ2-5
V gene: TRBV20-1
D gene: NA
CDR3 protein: CSASMEGDETQYF
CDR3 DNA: TGCAGTGCTAGTATGGAGGGGGATGAGACCCAGTACTTC

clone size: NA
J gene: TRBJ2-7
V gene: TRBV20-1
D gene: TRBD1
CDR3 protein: CSAPDRGRLPSYEQYF
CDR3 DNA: TGCAGTGCCCCGGACAGGGGGCGACTTCCTTCCTACGAGCAGTACTTC

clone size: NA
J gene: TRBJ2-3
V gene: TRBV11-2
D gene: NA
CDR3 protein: CASSSPAEGTDTQYF
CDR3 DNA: TGTGCCAGCAGTTCACCAGCGGAGGGGACAGATACGCAGTATTTT

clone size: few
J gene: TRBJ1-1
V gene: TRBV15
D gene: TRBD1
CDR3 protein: CATSSGQARPEAFF
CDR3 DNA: TGTGCCACCAGCAGTGGACAGGCTCGTCCTGAAGCTTTCTTT

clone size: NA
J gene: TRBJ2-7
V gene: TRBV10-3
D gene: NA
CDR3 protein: CAISESNEQYF
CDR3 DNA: TGTGCCATCAGTGAGTCGAACGAGCAGTACTTC

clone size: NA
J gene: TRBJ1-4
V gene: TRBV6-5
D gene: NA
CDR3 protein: CASSYPQGATNEKLFF
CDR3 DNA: TGTGCCAGCAGTTACCCGCAAGGAGCAACTAATGAAAAACTGTTTTTT

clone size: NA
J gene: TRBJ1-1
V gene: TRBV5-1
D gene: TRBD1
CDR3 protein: CASSGTGGSEAFF
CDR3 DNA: TGCGCCAGCAGCGGGACAGGGGGCTCGGAAGCTTTCTTT

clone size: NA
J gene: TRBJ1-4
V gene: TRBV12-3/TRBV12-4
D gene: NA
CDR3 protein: CASSLAPGSREKLFF
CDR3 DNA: TGTGCCAGCAGTTTAGCGCCTGGGAGTCGAGAAAAACTGTTTTTT

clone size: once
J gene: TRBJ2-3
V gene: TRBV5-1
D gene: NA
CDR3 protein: CASSLDPGHNDITDTQYF
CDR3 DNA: TGCGCCAGCAGCTTGGACCCCGGACATAACGACATCACAGATACGCAGTATTTT

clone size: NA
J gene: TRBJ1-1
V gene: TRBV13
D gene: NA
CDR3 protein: CASGSPEAFF
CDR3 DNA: TGTGCCAGCGGCAGTCCGGAAGCTTTCTTT

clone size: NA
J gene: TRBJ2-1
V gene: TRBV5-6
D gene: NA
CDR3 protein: CASSLVLTNEQFF
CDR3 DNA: TGTGCCAGCAGCTTGGTCCTTACCAATGAGCAGTTCTTC

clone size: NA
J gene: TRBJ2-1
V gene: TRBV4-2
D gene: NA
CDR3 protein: CASSRLFGRGAGNEQFF
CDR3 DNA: TGTGCCAGCAGCCGACTGTTCGGTAGGGGGGCCGGCAATGAGCAGTTCTTC

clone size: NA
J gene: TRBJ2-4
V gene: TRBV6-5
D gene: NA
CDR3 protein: CASSSRSRGEKNIQYF
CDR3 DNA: TGTGCCAGCAGTTCCCGATCCCGGGGCGAAAAAAACATTCAGTACTTC

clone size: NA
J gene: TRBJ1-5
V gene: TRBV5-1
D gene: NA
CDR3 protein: CASSPLGGLNQPQHF
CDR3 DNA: TGCGCCAGCAGCCCCCTGGGGGGACTCAATCAGCCCCAGCATTTT

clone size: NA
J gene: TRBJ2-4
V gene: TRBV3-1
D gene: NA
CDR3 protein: CASGDRLAKNIQYF
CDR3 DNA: TGTGCCAGCGGTGACAGGCTAGCCAAAAACATTCAGTACTTC

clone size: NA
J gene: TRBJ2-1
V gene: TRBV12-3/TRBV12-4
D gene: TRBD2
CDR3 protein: CASSFRSGSSGVSGKYNEQFF
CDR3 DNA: TGTGCCAGCAGTTTCCGCAGCGGGTCTAGCGGGGTCTCGGGAAAATACAATGAGCAGTTCTTC

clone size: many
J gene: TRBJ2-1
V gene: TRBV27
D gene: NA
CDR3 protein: CASSPDLGPSGGYNEQFF
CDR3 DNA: TGTGCCAGCAGCCCCGACCTAGGGCCGTCCGGGGGCTACAATGAGCAGTTCTTC

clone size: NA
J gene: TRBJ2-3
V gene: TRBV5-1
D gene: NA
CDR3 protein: CASSGLGRGDTQYF
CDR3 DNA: TGCGCCAGTTCTGGGCTCGGGAGAGGGGATACGCAGTATTTT

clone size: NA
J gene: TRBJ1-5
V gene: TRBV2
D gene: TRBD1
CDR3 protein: CASSPPGTGYSNQPQHF
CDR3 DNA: TGTGCCAGCAGTCCACCCGGGACAGGGTATAGCAATCAGCCCCAGCATTTT

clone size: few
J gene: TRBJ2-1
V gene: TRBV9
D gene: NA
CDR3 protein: CASSDYFSPPYSEQFF
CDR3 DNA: TGTGCCAGCAGCGATTACTTTTCCCCACCTTATAGTGAGCAGTTCTTC

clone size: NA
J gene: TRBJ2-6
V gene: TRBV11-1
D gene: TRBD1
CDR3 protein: CASSKRGQKFSGANVLTF
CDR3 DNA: TGTGCCAGCAGCAAAAGGGGGCAGAAATTCTCTGGGGCCAACGTCCTGACTTTC

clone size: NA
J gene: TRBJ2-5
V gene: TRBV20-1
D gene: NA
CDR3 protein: CSASRRGGTQYF
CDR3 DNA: TGCAGTGCTAGTCGGCGAGGGGGGACCCAGTACTTC

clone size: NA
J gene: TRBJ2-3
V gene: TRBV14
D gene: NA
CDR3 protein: CASSQGFRVVPTDTQYF
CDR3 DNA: TGTGCCAGCAGCCAAGGTTTTCGGGTCGTACCCACAGATACGCAGTATTTT

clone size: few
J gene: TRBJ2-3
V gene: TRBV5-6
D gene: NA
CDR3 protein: CASSLGVLNTDTQYF
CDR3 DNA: TGTGCCAGCAGCTTGGGGGTTTTGAATACAGATACGCAGTATTTT

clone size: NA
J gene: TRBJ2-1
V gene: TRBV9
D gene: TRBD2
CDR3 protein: CASSSSGTSGGLYYNEQFF
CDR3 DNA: TGTGCCAGCAGCTCTTCCGGGACTAGCGGGGGCCTCTACTACAATGAGCAGTTCTTC

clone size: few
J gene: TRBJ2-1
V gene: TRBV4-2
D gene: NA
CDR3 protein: CASSPPYAGAYNEQFF
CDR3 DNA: TGTGCCAGCAGCCCCCCCTATGCGGGGGCTTACAATGAGCAGTTCTTC

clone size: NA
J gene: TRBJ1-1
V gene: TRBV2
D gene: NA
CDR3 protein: CASRTSTVGNTEAFF
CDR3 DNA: TGTGCCAGCAGGACATCGACCGTGGGGAACACTGAAGCTTTCTTT

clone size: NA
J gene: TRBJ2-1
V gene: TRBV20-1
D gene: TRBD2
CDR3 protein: CSARDLGGGWGNEQFF
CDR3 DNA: TGCAGTGCTAGAGATCTCGGCGGGGGTTGGGGAAATGAGCAGTTCTTC

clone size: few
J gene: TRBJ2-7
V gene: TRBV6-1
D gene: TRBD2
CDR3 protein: CASRGLAGASYEQYF
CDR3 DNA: TGTGCCAGCAGGGGACTAGCGGGGGCCTCCTACGAGCAGTACTTC